Below are 11 T cell receptor beta chains sequenced from a single sample in a study of identical twins. TCRdb reanalysed the 5' RACE reads using MiXCR and keeps one entry per CDR3 protein. The sample contains around 480,000 distinct CDR3 sequences, approximately 14% of which appear only once. These data are also associated with another study on yellow fever vaccine responses in identical twins.

Specimen: CD4+ T cells sorted from blood. The receptors shown here come from a young woman in good health.

The rearrangement joins TRBV5-1 to TRBJ2-7, with 9 bases lining up with TRBD1. Trimming at V came to 0 bases and at J to 3 bases, leaving 4 bases not matched to a gene. Germline V gene data show CDR1 as SGHRS and CDR2 as YFSETQ. CDR3 length equals 15 residues. Here the CDR3 reads CASSLGGQGIYEQYF. Here the CDR3 DNA reads TGCGCCAGCAGCTTGGGGGGACAGGGTATCTACGAGCAGTACTTC.

V usage is TRBV20-1 and J usage is TRBJ2-7; tentative D call: TRBD1 (5 bases). The V gene lost 7 bases and the J gene lost 4 bases, with 20 bases spanning the gap. Per the germline V gene, CDR1 is DFQATT and CDR2 is SNEGSKA (reference sequence). There are 14 residues in the CDR3. The CDR3 spells CSVRPQGAPYEQYF. In nucleotides, the CDR3 is TGCAGTGTCCGACCGCAGGGCGCCCCATACGAGCAGTACTTC.

This clonotype appeared a few times. As DNA, the CDR3 is TGCAGTGCTAGGGGAGGCAATTCACCCCTCCACTTT. It codes for CSARGGNSPLHF. The rearrangement links TRBV20-1 to TRBJ1-6, with D unclear. Looked up from germline, CDR1 is DFQATT and CDR2 is SNEGSKA (reference sequence). The CDR3 runs to 12 residues. Trimming took 3 bases from V and 7 from J, leaving 7 bases between them.

This clonotype has more than one count but fewer than ten. The CDR3 DNA reads as TGTGCCAGCAGCACCACCGGGACAGGGGGCGAAGATACGCAGTATTTT. Translating gives CASSTTGTGGEDTQYF. The chain joins TRBV28 to TRBJ2-3, with 12 bases that match TRBD1. Germline trimming cut 6 bases from V and 5 bases from J; bases unmatched to any gene: 9. The CDR3 runs 16 residues. Germline V gives CDR1 MDHEN, CDR2 SYDVKM.

This clonotype was detected only a few times. The rearrangement joins TRBV7-3 to TRBJ2-1; 12 bases fit TRBD2. V dropped 1 base and J dropped 8; count of bases not matched to a gene: 6. The CDR3 runs to 16 residues. Per the germline V gene, CDR1 is SGHTA and CDR2 is FQGTGA. CDR3 nucleotide sequence: TGTGCCAGCAGCTTAAGGTCTAGCGGGGGGGCGCATGAGCAGTTCTTC. It is translated as CASSLRSSGGAHEQFF.

This clonotype was counted once. V gene TRBV6-1 combines with J gene TRBJ2-7; D is perhaps TRBD1 (6 bases). The CDR3 consists of 15 residues. The V end lost 5 bases, the J end lost 3 bases, and 17 bases lay between the germline ends. Germline V lookup: CDR1 MNHNS, CDR2 SASEGT. The CDR3: CASSRNRQAGYEQYF. The DNA of the CDR3 is TGTGCCAGCAGTAGAAACAGACAGGCGGGCTACGAGCAGTACTTC.

The chain carries TRBV6-1 and TRBJ1-4, with 7 bases identical to TRBD1. Trimming at V came to 6 bases and at J to 0 bases, leaving 10 bases not matched to a gene. CDR3 length equals 17 residues. The V gene's germline CDR1 is MNHNS and CDR2 SASEGT. The CDR3 sequence: CASRNPRDSTTNEKLFF. As DNA, the CDR3 is TGTGCCAGCAGGAACCCGCGGGACAGCACAACTAATGAAAAACTGTTTTTT.

The chain recombines TRBV6-1 with TRBJ2-7, with 7 bases aligning to TRBD2. V shed 8 bases and J 9 bases; nucleotides not matched to a gene: 13. CDR3 size: 13 residues. CDR1 MNHNS and CDR2 SASEGT come from the germline V gene. CDR3 in amino acids: CASANFGGGGQYF. In DNA, the CDR3 is TGTGCCAGCGCTAATTTTGGCGGCGGGGGGCAGTACTTC.

The rearrangement uses TRBV29-1 and TRBJ2-7; D call uncertain. Per germline, CDR1 SQVTM and CDR2 ANQGSEA. Trimming stripped 0 bases from V and 3 bases from J, with 6 bases between. The CDR3 spans 12 residues. For the CDR3, the DNA is TGCAGCGTTGAAGATTCAGGCTACGAGCAGTACTTC. Translation: CSVEDSGYEQYF.

This clonotype has just a few counts. The chain employs TRBV12-5 and TRBJ1-1; D not certain. V was pared by 2 bases and J by 2 bases, with 6 bases between. From germline, CDR1 is LGHNT and CDR2 FRNRAP. The CDR3 contains 13 residues. CDR3: CASGLSGNTEAFF. The CDR3 DNA is TGTGCTAGTGGTTTGTCGGGTAACACTGAAGCTTTCTTT.

This clonotype was seen more than once but under ten times. The V call is TRBV20-1, the J call TRBJ2-3; 8 bases map to TRBD2. The CDR3 consists of 16 residues. Germline V gene sequence: CDR1 DFQATT, CDR2 SNEGSKA (reference sequence). The V gene end was trimmed by 0 bases and the J gene end by 6 bases; junction bases not matched to a gene: 11. The CDR3 bases are TGCAGTGCTAGAGACCCTCGGACTAGCTATCGGGATACGCAGTATTTT. Residues: CSARDPRTSYRDTQYF.